These 12 T cell receptor beta chains were all obtained from the same sample, sequenced in a study of cytomegalovirus exposure and HLA in healthy donors. The PCR contained 60 Vbeta and 13 Jbeta primers. The method was immunoSEQ multiplex PCR; TCRdb's version includes in-frame clones alone and lacks a portion of them. The sample yields roughly 120,000 clones, 74% seen once. The sequencing sample was made of PBMCs. These TCRs come from a man aged 40-49 years in good health and CMV-seropositive.

The chain recombines TRBV7-2 with TRBJ2-2; weak D call: TRBD2 (5 bases). V was shortened by 5 bases and J by 5 bases, with 12 bases between the two germline ends. The CDR3 runs 14 residues. Germline assignment: CDR1 SGHTA and CDR2 FQGNSA. The CDR3 is CASSPTRGTGELFF. The CDR3 DNA reads TGTGCCAGCAGCCCCACCCGAGGGACCGGGGAGCTGTTTTTT.

The sample holds one count of this clone. V is TRBV6-5 and J is TRBJ2-5; D is ambiguous. The assigned J gene may be wrong: the sequence end matches TRBJ2-7 better. CDR1 and CDR2 (germline): MNHEY, SVGAGI. The CDR3 is made up of 13 amino acids. CDR3 in DNA: TGTGCCAGCAGCCGACGGCAGGCCTACGAGCAGTACTTC. This encodes CASSRRQAYEQYF.

The chain joins TRBV27 to TRBJ1-1, with 8 bases aligning to TRBD1. Per germline, CDR1 MNHEY and CDR2 SMNVEV (reference sequence). Trimming at V came to 3 bases and at J to 3 bases, leaving 12 bases not matched to a gene. The CDR3 has 17 residues. This CDR3 reads CASSFRGRTRQDTEAFF. The CDR3 DNA follows: TGTGCCAGCAGTTTCAGGGGGCGCACAAGACAGGACACTGAAGCTTTCTTT.

The chain is built from TRBV15 and TRBJ1-1, with 10 positions matching TRBD1. The V and J ends lost 1 base and 3 bases, in that order; junction bases with no gene match: 2. Germline values: CDR1 LNHNV, CDR2 YYDKDF (reference sequence). The CDR3 spans 15 residues. The CDR3 reads CATSRGGTGDTEAFF. In DNA, the CDR3 is TGTGCCACCAGCAGAGGGGGGACAGGGGACACTGAAGCTTTCTTT.

This clone was recorded once. V usage is TRBV30 and J usage is TRBJ2-7, with 9 bases matching TRBD1. The CDR3 loop spans 14 amino acids. The ends lost 5 bases at V and 4 bases at J; junction bases unmatched: 9. CDR1 and CDR2 from the germline V gene are GTSNPN and SVGIG (reference sequence). The DNA of the CDR3 is TGTGCCTGGCGCGAGACAGGGGGAAGTTACGAGCAGTACTTC. Its protein is CAWRETGGSYEQYF. The full variable domain, in which reference TRBV30 and TRBJ2-7 provide the parts outside the CDR3, is SQTIHQWPATLVQPVGSPLSLECTVEGTSNPNLYWYRQAAGRGLQLLFYSVGIGQISSEVPQNLSASRPQDRQFILSSKKLLLSDSGFYLCAWRETGGSYEQYFGPGTRLTVT.

This clone has only one observation. This sequence joins TRBV6-6 and TRBJ1-4, with 7 bases identical to TRBD1. The trim removed 6 bases at V and 7 bases at J, leaving 11 bases unmatched. In germline, CDR1 is MNHNY, CDR2 SVGAGI (reference sequence). The length of the CDR3 is 15 residues. The DNA of the CDR3 is TGTGCCAGCAGCTACCCAGGGGGGCCTGGTGAAAAACTGTTTTTT. Translation: CASSYPGGPGEKLFF.

V is TRBV29-1 and J is TRBJ2-1; D is possibly TRBD1 (6 bases). Trimming pared 4 bases from V and 5 bases from J, leaving 12 bases between. In germline, CDR1 is SQVTM, CDR2 ANQGSEA. The CDR3 runs to 13 residues. Here the CDR3 reads CSVARDTNNEQFF. The CDR3 coding sequence is TGCAGCGTTGCACGGGACACCAACAATGAGCAGTTCTTC.

This rearrangement joins TRBV7-8 to TRBJ1-2, with 9 bases identical to TRBD1. The CDR3 has 16 amino acids. CDR1 SGHVS and CDR2 FQNEAQ come from the germline V gene. The junction had 7 bases not matched to a gene; V was cut back by 1 base and J by 4 bases. CDR3 protein: CASSLEGTGNFYGYTF. The DNA for the CDR3 is TGTGCCAGCAGCTTAGAGGGGACAGGGAATTTCTATGGCTACACCTTC.

The V call is TRBV27, the J call TRBJ2-7, with 8 bases matching TRBD2. The CDR3 is made up of 20 amino acids. V was clipped by 2 bases and J by 2 bases; unmatched bases: 20. From germline, CDR1 is MNHEY and CDR2 SMNVEV (reference sequence). The CDR3 nucleotides read TGTGCCAGCAGTTTAGTGGGGGGACAAGCGGGAGTGACTTCGCCCTACGAGCAGTACTTC. Amino acids: CASSLVGGQAGVTSPYEQYF.

The V call is TRBV9, the J call TRBJ2-2; D gene unclear. The germline CDR1 and CDR2 sequences are SGDLS and YYNGEE. The CDR3 totals 12 residues. Trimming took off 5 bases at V and 3 bases at J, with 5 bases between the two ends. In nucleotides, the CDR3 is TGTGCCAGCAGTCAATACACCGGGGAGCTGTTTTTT. Protein product: CASSQYTGELFF.

The chain links TRBV6-6 to TRBJ2-4; D might be TRBD2 (5 bases). V lost 5 bases and J 2 bases, leaving 16 bases between the germline ends. The CDR3 length is 16 residues. In germline, CDR1 is MNHNY, CDR2 SVGAGI (reference sequence). The CDR3 sequence is CASSNEDRGTKNIQYF. CDR3 nucleotides: TGTGCCAGCAGTAACGAGGACCGGGGAACCAAAAACATTCAGTACTTC.

This clone is a singleton in its sample. V is TRBV5-4 and J is TRBJ2-2, with TRBD2 as a possible D gene (5 bases). The germline gives CDR1 SGHNT, CDR2 YYREEE (reference sequence). Trimming cost V 10 bases and J 0 bases, with 13 bases left between them. CDR3 length: 14 residues. Here the CDR3 reads CAAEGAANTGELFF. CDR3 nucleotides: TGTGCCGCCGAGGGCGCTGCGAACACCGGGGAGCTGTTTTTT.